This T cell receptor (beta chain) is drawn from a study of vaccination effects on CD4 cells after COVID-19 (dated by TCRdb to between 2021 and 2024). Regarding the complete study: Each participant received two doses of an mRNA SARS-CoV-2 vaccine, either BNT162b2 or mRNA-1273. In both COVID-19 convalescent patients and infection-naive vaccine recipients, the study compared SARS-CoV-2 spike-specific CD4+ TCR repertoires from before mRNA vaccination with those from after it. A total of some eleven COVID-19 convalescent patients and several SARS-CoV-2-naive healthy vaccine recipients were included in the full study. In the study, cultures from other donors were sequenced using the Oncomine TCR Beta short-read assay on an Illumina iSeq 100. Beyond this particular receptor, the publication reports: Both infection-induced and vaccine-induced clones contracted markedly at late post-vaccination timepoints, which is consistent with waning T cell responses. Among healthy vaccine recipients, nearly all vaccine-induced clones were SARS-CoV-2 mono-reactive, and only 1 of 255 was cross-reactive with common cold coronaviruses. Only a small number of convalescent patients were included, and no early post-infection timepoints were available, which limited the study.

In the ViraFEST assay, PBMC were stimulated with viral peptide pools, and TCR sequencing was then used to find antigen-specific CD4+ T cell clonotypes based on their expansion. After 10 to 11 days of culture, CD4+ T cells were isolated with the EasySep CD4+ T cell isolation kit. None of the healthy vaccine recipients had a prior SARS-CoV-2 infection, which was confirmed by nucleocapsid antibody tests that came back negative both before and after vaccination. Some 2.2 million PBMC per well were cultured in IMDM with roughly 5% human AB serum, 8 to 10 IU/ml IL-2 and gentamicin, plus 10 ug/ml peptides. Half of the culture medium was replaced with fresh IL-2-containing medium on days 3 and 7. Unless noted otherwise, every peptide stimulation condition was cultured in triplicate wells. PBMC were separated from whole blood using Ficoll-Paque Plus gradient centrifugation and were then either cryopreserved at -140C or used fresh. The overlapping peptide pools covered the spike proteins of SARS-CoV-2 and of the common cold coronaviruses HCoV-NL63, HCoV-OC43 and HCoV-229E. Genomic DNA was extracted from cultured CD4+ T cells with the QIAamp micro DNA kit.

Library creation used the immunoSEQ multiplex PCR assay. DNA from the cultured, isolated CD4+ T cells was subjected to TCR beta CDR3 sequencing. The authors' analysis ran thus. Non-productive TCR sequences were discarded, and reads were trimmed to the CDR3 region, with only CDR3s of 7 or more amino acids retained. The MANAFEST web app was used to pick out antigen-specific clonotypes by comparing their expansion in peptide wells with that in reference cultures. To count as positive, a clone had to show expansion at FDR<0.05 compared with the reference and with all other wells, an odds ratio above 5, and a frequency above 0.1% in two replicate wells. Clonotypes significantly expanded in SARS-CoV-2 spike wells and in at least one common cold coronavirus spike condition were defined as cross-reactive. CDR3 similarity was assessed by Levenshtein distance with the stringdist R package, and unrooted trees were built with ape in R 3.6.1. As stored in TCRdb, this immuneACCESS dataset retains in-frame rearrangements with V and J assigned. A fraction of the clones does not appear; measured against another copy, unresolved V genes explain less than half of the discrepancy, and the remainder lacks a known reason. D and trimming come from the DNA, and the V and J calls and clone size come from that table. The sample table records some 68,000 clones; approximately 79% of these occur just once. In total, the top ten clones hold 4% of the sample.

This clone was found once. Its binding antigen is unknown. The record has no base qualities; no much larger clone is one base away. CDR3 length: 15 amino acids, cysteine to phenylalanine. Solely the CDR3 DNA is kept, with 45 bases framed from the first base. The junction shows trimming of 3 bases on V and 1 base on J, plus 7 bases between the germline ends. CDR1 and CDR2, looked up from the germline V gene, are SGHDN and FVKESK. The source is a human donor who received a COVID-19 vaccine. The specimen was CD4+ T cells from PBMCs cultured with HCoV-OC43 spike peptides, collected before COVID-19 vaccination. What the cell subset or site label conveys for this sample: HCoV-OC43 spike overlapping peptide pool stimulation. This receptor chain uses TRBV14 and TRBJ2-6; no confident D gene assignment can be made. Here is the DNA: TGTGCCAGCAGCCAGATTTTATCTGGGGCCAACGTCCTGACTTTC. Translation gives CASSQILSGANVLTF. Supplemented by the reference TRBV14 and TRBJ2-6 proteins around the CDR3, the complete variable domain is EAGVTQFPSHSVIEKGQTVTLRCDPISGHDNLYWYRRVMGKEIKFLLHFVKESKQDESGMPNNRFLAERTGGTYSTLKVQPAELEDSGVYFCASSQILSGANVLTFGAGSRLTVL.